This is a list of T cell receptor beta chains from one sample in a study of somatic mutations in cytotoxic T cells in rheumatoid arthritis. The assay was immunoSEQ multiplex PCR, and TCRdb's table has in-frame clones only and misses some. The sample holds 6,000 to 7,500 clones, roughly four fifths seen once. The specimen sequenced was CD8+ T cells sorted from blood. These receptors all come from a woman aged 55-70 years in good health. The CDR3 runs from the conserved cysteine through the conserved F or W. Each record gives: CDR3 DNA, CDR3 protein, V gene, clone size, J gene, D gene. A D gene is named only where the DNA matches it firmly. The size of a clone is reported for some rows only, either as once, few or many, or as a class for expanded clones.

cdr3_nt: TGTGCCAGCGGCGGGGGGACCGGGATGCAGCCCCAGCATTTT; cdr3_aa: CASGGGTGMQPQHF; v_call: TRBV28; clone_size: NA; j_call: TRBJ1-5; d_call: NA
cdr3_nt: TGTGCCAGCAGTGACCCCGGACAGGGTAATTCTGAAAAACTGTTTTTT; cdr3_aa: CASSDPGQGNSEKLFF; v_call: TRBV2; clone_size: NA; j_call: TRBJ1-4; d_call: TRBD1
cdr3_nt: TGTGCCAGCAGCTCCCGGACAGGTATAGATACGCAGTATTTT; cdr3_aa: CASSSRTGIDTQYF; v_call: TRBV11-2; clone_size: few; j_call: TRBJ2-3; d_call: TRBD1
cdr3_nt: TGTGCCAGCAGCTTAGGCGGTAGCGGGAACACCGGGGAGCTGTTTTTT; cdr3_aa: CASSLGGSGNTGELFF; v_call: TRBV11-2; clone_size: NA; j_call: TRBJ2-2; d_call: NA
cdr3_nt: TGTGCCAGCAGTTACAATCGTAACTATGGCTACACCTTC; cdr3_aa: CASSYNRNYGYTF; v_call: TRBV6-5; clone_size: NA; j_call: TRBJ1-2; d_call: NA
cdr3_nt: TGTGCCAGCAGCTTGGCACTAGCGGGACTCTCCTACGAGCAGTACTTC; cdr3_aa: CASSLALAGLSYEQYF; v_call: TRBV5-4; clone_size: NA; j_call: TRBJ2-7; d_call: TRBD2
cdr3_nt: TGCAGCGTTGACGACAGGGGAGGAGAGGGCTACACCTTC; cdr3_aa: CSVDDRGGEGYTF; v_call: TRBV29-1; clone_size: NA; j_call: TRBJ1-2; d_call: TRBD1
cdr3_nt: TGTGCCAGCAGGGAAATCGCCTACGAGCAGTACTTC; cdr3_aa: CASREIAYEQYF; v_call: TRBV6-1; clone_size: NA; j_call: TRBJ2-7; d_call: NA
cdr3_nt: TGTGCCAGCAGTTACTCGGCTAGCGGAAACACCGGGGAGCTGTTTTTT; cdr3_aa: CASSYSASGNTGELFF; v_call: TRBV6-5; clone_size: NA; j_call: TRBJ2-2; d_call: TRBD2
cdr3_nt: TGTGCCAGCAGTAGGGGGTTTGGGGCGTACACTGAAGCTTTCTTT; cdr3_aa: CASSRGFGAYTEAFF; v_call: TRBV25-1; clone_size: NA; j_call: TRBJ1-1; d_call: NA
cdr3_nt: TGTGCCACCAGCAGAGGACGGGGGAGCGCCTACAATGAGCAGTTCTTC; cdr3_aa: CATSRGRGSAYNEQFF; v_call: TRBV15; clone_size: NA; j_call: TRBJ2-1; d_call: NA
cdr3_nt: TGTGCCAGCAGCCCCTGGGGGGGTGGTGAGCAGTTCTTC; cdr3_aa: CASSPWGGGEQFF; v_call: TRBV5-6; clone_size: NA; j_call: TRBJ2-1; d_call: TRBD2
cdr3_nt: TGTGCCAGCAGTGGGGGACAGGTGGATTATGGCTACACCTTC; cdr3_aa: CASSGGQVDYGYTF; v_call: TRBV2; clone_size: NA; j_call: TRBJ1-2; d_call: TRBD1
cdr3_nt: TGTGCCAGCAGCGTAGGCAGCGGGTCGCGGGAGCTCGAGCAGTACTTC; cdr3_aa: CASSVGSGSRELEQYF; v_call: TRBV9; clone_size: NA; j_call: TRBJ2-7; d_call: TRBD2
cdr3_nt: TGTGCCAGCAGCTTCGGGACTTCTTACAATGAGCAGTTCTTC; cdr3_aa: CASSFGTSYNEQFF; v_call: TRBV9; clone_size: few; j_call: TRBJ2-1; d_call: NA
cdr3_nt: TGTGCCTGGAGTGTATTTTCGGGAGGTGCACCTTACAATGAGCAGTTCTTC; cdr3_aa: CAWSVFSGGAPYNEQFF; v_call: TRBV30; clone_size: NA; j_call: TRBJ2-1; d_call: TRBD2
cdr3_nt: TGTGCCAGCAGTGCTCGCCCGGGACAGGTCGACTATGGCTACACCTTC; cdr3_aa: CASSARPGQVDYGYTF; v_call: TRBV28; clone_size: NA; j_call: TRBJ1-2; d_call: TRBD1
cdr3_nt: TGTGCCAGCAGTTCCCCCCGGCGGGAGTCCCCAGATACGCAGTATTTT; cdr3_aa: CASSSPRRESPDTQYF; v_call: TRBV28; clone_size: NA; j_call: TRBJ2-3; d_call: TRBD2
cdr3_nt: TGTGCCAGCAGCCCCCGACAGGGTTTGAGCACTGAAGCTTTCTTT; cdr3_aa: CASSPRQGLSTEAFF; v_call: TRBV7-8; clone_size: NA; j_call: TRBJ1-1; d_call: TRBD1
cdr3_nt: TGTGCCAGCAGCTTAGCGCCCGGGAATGAGCAGTTCTTC; cdr3_aa: CASSLAPGNEQFF; v_call: TRBV7-8; clone_size: NA; j_call: TRBJ2-1; d_call: NA
cdr3_nt: TGTGCCAGTAGTCCCCCGACAGGGTCCGAGCAGTACTTC; cdr3_aa: CASSPPTGSEQYF; v_call: TRBV19; clone_size: NA; j_call: TRBJ2-7; d_call: TRBD1
cdr3_nt: TGTGCCAGCAGTCTTGGGACAGGACCCTACAATGAGCAGTTCTTC; cdr3_aa: CASSLGTGPYNEQFF; v_call: TRBV27; clone_size: NA; j_call: TRBJ2-1; d_call: TRBD1
cdr3_nt: TGTGCCAGCAGCACTACCGGGACTAGCGGAACAGATACGCAGTATTTT; cdr3_aa: CASSTTGTSGTDTQYF; v_call: TRBV7-3; clone_size: NA; j_call: TRBJ2-3; d_call: TRBD2
cdr3_nt: TGTGCCAGCAGCTCTGACGGGGAACATGGCTACACCTTC; cdr3_aa: CASSSDGEHGYTF; v_call: TRBV6-5; clone_size: NA; j_call: TRBJ1-2; d_call: NA
cdr3_nt: TGCGCCAGCAGCTTGGAGGGGGGGACAGGGGGCTACGAGCAGTACTTC; cdr3_aa: CASSLEGGTGGYEQYF; v_call: TRBV5-1; clone_size: NA; j_call: TRBJ2-7; d_call: TRBD1
cdr3_nt: TGTGCCAGCAGTTTAGACTCCAGGGGGGACACTGAAGCTTTCTTT; cdr3_aa: CASSLDSRGDTEAFF; v_call: TRBV27; clone_size: NA; j_call: TRBJ1-1; d_call: TRBD1
cdr3_nt: TGTGCCAGCAGTGACTCCGGGACTGTGAGCTCCTACGAGCAGTACTTC; cdr3_aa: CASSDSGTVSSYEQYF; v_call: TRBV2; clone_size: NA; j_call: TRBJ2-7; d_call: NA
cdr3_nt: TGTGCCAGCAGTTTATACACAGGAGACCTTAATTCACCCCTCCACTTT; cdr3_aa: CASSLYTGDLNSPLHF; v_call: TRBV27; clone_size: NA; j_call: TRBJ1-6; d_call: NA
cdr3_nt: TGTGCCGGGTTCGCCAGGGCGCTGAACACTGAAGCTTTCTTT; cdr3_aa: CAGFARALNTEAFF; v_call: TRBV2; clone_size: NA; j_call: TRBJ1-1; d_call: NA
cdr3_nt: TGTGCCAGCAGTCCCCCGGGACAGGGAGAGACCCAGTACTTC; cdr3_aa: CASSPPGQGETQYF; v_call: TRBV27; clone_size: NA; j_call: TRBJ2-5; d_call: TRBD1
cdr3_nt: TGTGCCAGTAGTGGGGGGACAGGGGGTTACGAGCAGTACTTC; cdr3_aa: CASSGGTGGYEQYF; v_call: TRBV19; clone_size: NA; j_call: TRBJ2-7; d_call: TRBD1
cdr3_nt: TGTGCCAGCAGCTTTGGTGTCCTAGCGGGGGGCCAAGAGACCCAGTACTTC; cdr3_aa: CASSFGVLAGGQETQYF; v_call: TRBV13; clone_size: NA; j_call: TRBJ2-5; d_call: TRBD2
cdr3_nt: TGTGCCAGCGGACAGGGGTACTATGGCTACACCTTC; cdr3_aa: CASGQGYYGYTF; v_call: TRBV19; clone_size: NA; j_call: TRBJ1-2; d_call: TRBD1
cdr3_nt: TGTGCCAGCAGCGTAGGTGCGGGGGGGCCGGAGACCCAGTACTTC; cdr3_aa: CASSVGAGGPETQYF; v_call: TRBV9; clone_size: NA; j_call: TRBJ2-5; d_call: TRBD2
cdr3_nt: TGCGCCAGCAGCCAAGAAGGGTCCAGCGGGAGCCAAGAGACCCAGTACTTC; cdr3_aa: CASSQEGSSGSQETQYF; v_call: TRBV4-1; clone_size: NA; j_call: TRBJ2-5; d_call: TRBD2
cdr3_nt: TGCGCCAGCAGCTCACAGGGCTTCGGGGAAAAACTGTTTTTT; cdr3_aa: CASSSQGFGEKLFF; v_call: TRBV10-2; clone_size: NA; j_call: TRBJ1-4; d_call: NA